The clone carrying this T cell receptor beta chain turned up a few times. The data were taken from a study of T cells in Graves' hyperthyroidism and ophthalmopathy. The source material, RNA transcripts, was used to amplify TCR beta CDR3 regions. TCR CDR3 underwent first-round RT-PCR with the HTBI primer set. TCRdb itself ran the multiplex PCR reads through MiXCR, one entry per CDR3 protein. This table has about 380,000 distinct CDR3 sequences, roughly 18% appearing once. CDR3 length equals 15 residues. CDR1 LNHNV and CDR2 YYDKDF come from the germline V gene (reference sequence). V trimming: 3 bases; J trimming: 4 bases; junction bases outside the gene matches: 5.

The chain recombines TRBV15 with TRBJ2-7; 11 nucleotides agree with TRBD1. This clonotype was sampled from a man between 18 and 35 years old with Graves' ophthalmopathy. The sequencing input was blood. The CDR3 protein is CATSRGGQGAYEQYF. CDR3 bases: TGTGCCACCAGCAGGGGAGGACAGGGGGCTTACGAGCAGTACTTC.